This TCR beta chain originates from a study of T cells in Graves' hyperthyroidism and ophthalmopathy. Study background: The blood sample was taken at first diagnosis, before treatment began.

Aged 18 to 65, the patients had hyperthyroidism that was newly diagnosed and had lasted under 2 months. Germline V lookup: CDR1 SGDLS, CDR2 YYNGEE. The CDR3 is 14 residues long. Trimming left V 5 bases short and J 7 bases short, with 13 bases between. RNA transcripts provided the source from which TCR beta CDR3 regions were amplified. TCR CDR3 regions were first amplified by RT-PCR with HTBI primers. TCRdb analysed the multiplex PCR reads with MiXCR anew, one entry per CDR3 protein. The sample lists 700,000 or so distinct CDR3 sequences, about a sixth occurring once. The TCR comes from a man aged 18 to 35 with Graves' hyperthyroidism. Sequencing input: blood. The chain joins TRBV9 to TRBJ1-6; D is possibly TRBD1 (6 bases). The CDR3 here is CASSKGGLNSPLHF. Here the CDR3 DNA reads TGTGCCAGCAGTAAAGGGGGTCTCAATTCACCCCTCCACTTT. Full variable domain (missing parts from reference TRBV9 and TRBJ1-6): DSGVTQTPKHLITATGQRVTLRCSPRSGDLSVYWYQQSLDQGLQFLIQYYNGEERAKGNILERFSAQQFPDLHSELNLSSLELGDSALYFCASSKGGLNSPLHFGNGTRLTVT.